Given below is one T cell receptor (beta chain) in context. Its target is not known. These data originate in a study of T cells expressing NK-cell markers. Findings of the study overall: Among several donors, these clonotypes also ranked first in the CD3+CD56-NKG2C+ fraction. Expanded NKG2C+ T cell clones were not confirmed as HCMV-specific.

The CDR3 sequence is 13 residues long. From the 5' RACE reads, TCRdb lists one entry per CDR3 protein and no DNA. The sample shows 250,000 to 300,000 distinct CDR3 sequences, and about 4% sits with its ten largest clones. J is TRBJ1-2 and V is TRBV12-3 or TRBV12-4; as DNA is missing, the TRBD1 call by TCRdb cannot be tested. This clonotype was obtained from a woman between 18 and 75 years old in good health. Sequencing was carried out using blood T cells: a sorted CD56 or NKG2C T cell subset, CD4+ or CD8+ T cells, or bulk PBMC T cells (not recorded which). CDR3: CASSQRGRDGYTF.